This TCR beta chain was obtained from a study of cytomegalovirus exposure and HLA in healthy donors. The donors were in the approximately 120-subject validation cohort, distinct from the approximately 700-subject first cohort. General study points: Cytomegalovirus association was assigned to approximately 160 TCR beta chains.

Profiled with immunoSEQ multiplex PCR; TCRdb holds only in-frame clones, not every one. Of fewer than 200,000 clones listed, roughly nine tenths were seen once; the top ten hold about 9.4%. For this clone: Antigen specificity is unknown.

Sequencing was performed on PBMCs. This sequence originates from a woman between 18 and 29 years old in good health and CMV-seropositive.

This CDR3 reads CASSAGGTEAFF. Here the CDR3 DNA reads TGTGCCAGCAGTGCCGGGGGCACTGAAGCTTTCTTT. The chain is built from TRBV27 and TRBJ1-1, with a tentative D call TRBD1 (5 bases). V was clipped by 5 bases and J by 4 bases, with 8 bases between them. The CDR3 totals 12 residues. Germline V gene sequence: CDR1 MNHEY, CDR2 SMNVEV (reference sequence).